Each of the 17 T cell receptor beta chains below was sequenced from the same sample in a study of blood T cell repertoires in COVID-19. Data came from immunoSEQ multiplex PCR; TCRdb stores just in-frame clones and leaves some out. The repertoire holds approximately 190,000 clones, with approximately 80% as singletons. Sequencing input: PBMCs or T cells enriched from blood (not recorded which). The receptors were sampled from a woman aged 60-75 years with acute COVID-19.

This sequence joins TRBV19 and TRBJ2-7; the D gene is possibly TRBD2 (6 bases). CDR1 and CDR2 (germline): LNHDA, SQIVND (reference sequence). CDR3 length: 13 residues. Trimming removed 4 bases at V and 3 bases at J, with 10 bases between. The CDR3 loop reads CASSRGLFYEQYF. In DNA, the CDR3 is TGTGCCAGTAGTAGGGGACTCTTCTACGAGCAGTACTTC.

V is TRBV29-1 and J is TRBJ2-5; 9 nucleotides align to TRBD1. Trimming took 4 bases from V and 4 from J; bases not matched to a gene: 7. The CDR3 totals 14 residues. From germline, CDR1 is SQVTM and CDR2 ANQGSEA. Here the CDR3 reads CSVVGTGWGETQYF. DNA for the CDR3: TGCAGCGTTGTCGGGACAGGGTGGGGAGAGACCCAGTACTTC.

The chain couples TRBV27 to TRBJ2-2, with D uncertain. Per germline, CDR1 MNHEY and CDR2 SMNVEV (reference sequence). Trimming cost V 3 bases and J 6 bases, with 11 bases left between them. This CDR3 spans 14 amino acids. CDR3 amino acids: CASSLRSQAGELFF. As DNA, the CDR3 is TGTGCCAGCAGTTTGAGGTCCCAAGCCGGGGAGCTGTTTTTT.

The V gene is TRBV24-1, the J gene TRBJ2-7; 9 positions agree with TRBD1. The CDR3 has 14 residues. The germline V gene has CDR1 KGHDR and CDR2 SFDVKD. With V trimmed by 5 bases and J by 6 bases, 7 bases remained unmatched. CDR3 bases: TGTGCCACCAGTGGATCGGGACAGGGCGGCGAGCAGTACTTC. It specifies CATSGSGQGGEQYF.

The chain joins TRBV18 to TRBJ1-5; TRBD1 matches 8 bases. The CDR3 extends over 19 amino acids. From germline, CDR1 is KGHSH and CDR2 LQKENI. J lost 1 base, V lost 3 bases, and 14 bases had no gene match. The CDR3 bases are TGTGCCAGCTCACCCAAGGAGACAGGGGTTTTGTCGAGCAATCAGCCCCAGCATTTT. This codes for CASSPKETGVLSSNQPQHF.

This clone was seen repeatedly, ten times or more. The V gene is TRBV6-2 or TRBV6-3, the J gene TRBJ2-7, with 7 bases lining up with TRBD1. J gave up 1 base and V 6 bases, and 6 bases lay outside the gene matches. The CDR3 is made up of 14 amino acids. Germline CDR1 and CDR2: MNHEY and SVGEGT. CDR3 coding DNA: TGTGCCAGCAGCCCCGGACAGGAATCCTACGAGCAGTACTTC. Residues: CASSPGQESYEQYF.

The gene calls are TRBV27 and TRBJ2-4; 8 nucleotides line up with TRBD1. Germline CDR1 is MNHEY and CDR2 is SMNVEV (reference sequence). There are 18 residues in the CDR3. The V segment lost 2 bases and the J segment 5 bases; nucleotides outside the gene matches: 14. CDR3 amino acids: CASSLAPPDRALENIQYF. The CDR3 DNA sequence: TGTGCCAGCAGTTTAGCCCCACCGGACAGGGCACTCGAAAACATTCAGTACTTC.

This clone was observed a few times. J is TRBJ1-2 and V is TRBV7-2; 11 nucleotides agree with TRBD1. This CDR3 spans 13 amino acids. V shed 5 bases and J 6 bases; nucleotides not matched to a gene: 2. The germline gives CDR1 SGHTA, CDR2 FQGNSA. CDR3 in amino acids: CASSPDRGHGYTF. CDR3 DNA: TGTGCCAGCAGCCCGGACAGGGGGCATGGCTACACCTTC.

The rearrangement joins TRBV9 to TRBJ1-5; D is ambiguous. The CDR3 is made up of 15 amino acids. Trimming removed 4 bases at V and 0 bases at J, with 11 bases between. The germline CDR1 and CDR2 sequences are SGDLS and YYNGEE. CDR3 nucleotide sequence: TGTGCCAGCAGCCCGGACGGGAATAGCAATCAGCCCCAGCATTTT. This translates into CASSPDGNSNQPQHF.

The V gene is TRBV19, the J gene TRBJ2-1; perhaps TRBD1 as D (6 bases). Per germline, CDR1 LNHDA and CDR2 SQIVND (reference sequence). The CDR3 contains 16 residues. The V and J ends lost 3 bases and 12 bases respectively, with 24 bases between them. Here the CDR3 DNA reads TGTGCCAGTAGTATGGGCAGGGGACGAGAGAACATCGGGCAGTTCTTC. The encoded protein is CASSMGRGRENIGQFF.

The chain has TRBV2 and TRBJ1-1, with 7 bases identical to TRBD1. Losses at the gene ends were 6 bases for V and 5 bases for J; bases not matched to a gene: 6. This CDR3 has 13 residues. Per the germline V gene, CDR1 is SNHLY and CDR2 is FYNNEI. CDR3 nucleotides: TGTGCCAGCAGCACCCAGGGGGTGACTGAAGCTTTCTTT. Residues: CASSTQGVTEAFF.

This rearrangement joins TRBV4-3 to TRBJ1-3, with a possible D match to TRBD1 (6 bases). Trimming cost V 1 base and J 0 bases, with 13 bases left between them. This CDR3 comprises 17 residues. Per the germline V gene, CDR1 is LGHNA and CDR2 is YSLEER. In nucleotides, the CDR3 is TGCGCCAGCAGCCAAGTGGGGGGGCTAAGCTCTGGAAACACCATATATTTT. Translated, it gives CASSQVGGLSSGNTIYF.

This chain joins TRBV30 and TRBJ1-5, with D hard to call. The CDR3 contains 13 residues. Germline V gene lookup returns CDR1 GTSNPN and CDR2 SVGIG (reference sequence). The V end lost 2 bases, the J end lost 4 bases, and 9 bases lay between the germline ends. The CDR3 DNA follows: TGTGCCTGGAGTACCCGGGAGAATCAGCCCCAGCATTTT. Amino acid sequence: CAWSTRENQPQHF. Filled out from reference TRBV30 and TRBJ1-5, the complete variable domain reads SQTIHQWPATLVQPVGSPLSLECTVEGTSNPNLYWYRQAAGRGLQLLFYSVGIGQISSEVPQNLSASRPQDRQFILSSKKLLLSDSGFYLCAWSTRENQPQHFGDGTRLSIL.

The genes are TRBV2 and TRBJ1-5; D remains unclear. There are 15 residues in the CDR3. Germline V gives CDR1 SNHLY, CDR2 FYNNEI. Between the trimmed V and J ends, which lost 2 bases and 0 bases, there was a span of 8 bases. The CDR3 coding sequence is TGTGCCAGCAGTGAAATGCGGGATAGCAATCAGCCCCAGCATTTT. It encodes CASSEMRDSNQPQHF.

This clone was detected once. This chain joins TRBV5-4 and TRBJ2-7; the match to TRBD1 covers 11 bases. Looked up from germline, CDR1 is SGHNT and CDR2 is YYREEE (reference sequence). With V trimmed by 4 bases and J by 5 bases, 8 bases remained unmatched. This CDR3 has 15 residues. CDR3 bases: TGTGCCAGCAGCCCCGGACAGGGGGCGCTCCACGAGCAGTACTTC. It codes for CASSPGQGALHEQYF.

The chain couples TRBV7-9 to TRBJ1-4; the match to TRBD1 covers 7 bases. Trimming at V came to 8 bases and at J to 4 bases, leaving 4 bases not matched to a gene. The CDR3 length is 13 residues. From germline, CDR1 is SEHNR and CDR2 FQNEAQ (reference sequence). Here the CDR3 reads CASRDRDNEKLFF. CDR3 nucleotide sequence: TGTGCCAGCCGGGACAGAGATAATGAAAAACTGTTTTTT.

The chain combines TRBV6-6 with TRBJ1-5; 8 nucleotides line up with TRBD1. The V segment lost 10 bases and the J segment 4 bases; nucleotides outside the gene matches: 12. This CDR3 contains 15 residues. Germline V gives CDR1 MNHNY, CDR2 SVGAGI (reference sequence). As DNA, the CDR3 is TGTGCCACCAATCAGGGACAGGCGGCAAATCAGCCCCAGCATTTT. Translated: CATNQGQAANQPQHF.